These 7 T cell receptor beta chains originate from one sample sequenced in a study of T cell responses to AZD1222 COVID-19 vaccine. Produced via immunoSEQ multiplex PCR; TCRdb's table is partial and in-frame only. The data contain about 100,000 clones, 87% of them seen just once; the ten biggest clones take up approximately 4.8%. The material was peripheral blood, obtained 28 days after the second AZD1222 dose. Receptors originate from an adult who received the AZD1222 COVID-19 vaccine.

This chain connects TRBV10-3 to TRBJ1-3; a weak D match, TRBD1 (5 bases). Trimming removed 3 bases from V and 4 bases from J, with 16 bases in between. Germline CDR1 reads ENHRY; CDR2 reads SYGVKD. The CDR3 spans 16 residues. The CDR3 here is CAISDLGRAAGNTIYF. The CDR3 coding sequence is TGTGCCATCAGTGATTTAGGCAGGGCTGCAGGAAACACCATATATTTT.

This chain uses TRBV10-2 with TRBJ1-2; no definite D call. The CDR3 spans 11 residues. V gave up 5 bases and J gave up 4 bases, with 5 bases separating them. The germline V gene has CDR1 WSHSY and CDR2 SAAADI. Here the CDR3 DNA reads TGCGCCAGCAGTTCAGGCTATGGCTACACCTTC. It specifies CASSSGYGYTF.

The chain links TRBV18 to TRBJ1-4; no clear D. Per the germline V gene, CDR1 is KGHSH and CDR2 is LQKENI. This CDR3 region has 14 residues. Trimming took 5 bases from V and 5 from J, leaving 12 bases between them. The CDR3: CASSARTANEKLFF. CDR3 in DNA: TGTGCCAGCTCAGCTCGGACGGCGAATGAAAAACTGTTTTTT.

V and J are TRBV4-1 and TRBJ1-1; TRBD1 might be the D (5 bases). CDR3 length: 16 residues. Per the germline V gene, CDR1 is MGHRA and CDR2 is YSYEKL. V gave up 0 bases and J gave up 6 bases, with 17 bases separating them. The CDR3, as DNA: TGCGCCAGCAGCCAAGAAAAAACAAGGGGATATTCTGAAGCTTTCTTT. Translation gives CASSQEKTRGYSEAFF.

The chain employs TRBV4-3 and TRBJ1-2; D not resolved. CDR3 length: 14 amino acids. V shed 0 bases and J shed 7 bases, with 12 bases lying between them. Germline V gene sequence: CDR1 LGHNA, CDR2 YSLEER. CDR3: CASSQDYVGRGYTF. The CDR3 nucleotides read TGCGCCAGCAGCCAAGATTACGTAGGCCGTGGCTACACCTTC.

This rearrangement joins TRBV2 to TRBJ2-7, with D unresolved. The CDR3 extends over 13 amino acids. Germline lookup yields CDR1 SNHLY and CDR2 FYNNEI. Trimming cost V 3 bases and J 0 bases, with 6 bases left between them. CDR3 in DNA: TGTGCCAGCAGTGAGCCGTTCTCCTACGAGCAGTACTTC. Protein product: CASSEPFSYEQYF. Combining the CDR3 with reference TRBV2 and TRBJ2-7 gives the whole variable domain EPEVTQTPSHQVTQMGQEVILRCVPISNHLYFYWYRQILGQKVEFLVSFYNNEISEKSEIFDDQFSVERPDGSNFTLKIRSTKLEDSAMYFCASSEPFSYEQYFGPGTRLTVT.

The J gene is TRBJ1-2, the V gene TRBV6-5; TRBD1 agrees at 9 bases. This CDR3 contains 14 residues. V dropped 8 bases and J dropped 4; count of bases not matched to a gene: 8. Germline V CDR1 and CDR2: MNHEY, SVGAGI. CDR3 in amino acids: CASGPGQGIYGYTF. CDR3 nucleotide sequence: TGTGCCAGCGGACCGGGACAGGGAATCTATGGCTACACCTTC.